These 8 T cell receptor beta chains originate from one sample sequenced in a study of cytomegalovirus exposure and HLA in healthy donors. The PCR contained 60 Vbeta and 13 Jbeta primers. Clones were read by immunoSEQ multiplex PCR, and TCRdb kept only the in-frame ones, dropping some. There are 140,000 to 150,000 clones in the sample; roughly two thirds occur only once, and around 1.9% lies in the top ten. The sample was PBMCs. The receptors come from a male donor in good health and CMV-seronegative.

The V call is TRBV9, the J call TRBJ2-7, with D perhaps TRBD2 (7 bases). The CDR3 is 15 residues long. Germline V lookup: CDR1 SGDLS, CDR2 YYNGEE. Trimming cost V 6 bases and J 3 bases, with 19 bases left between them. CDR3 residues: CASTLGGDPDYEQYF. The CDR3 DNA is TGTGCCAGCACCCTAGGGGGGGACCCCGACTACGAGCAGTACTTC.

The CDR3 loop reads CASSQDATTGDQPQHF. CDR3 sequence (DNA): TGCGCCAGCAGCCAAGATGCGACGACAGGGGATCAGCCCCAGCATTTT. J is TRBJ1-5 and V is TRBV4-3, with TRBD1 matching over 8 bases. This CDR3 region has 16 residues. V was clipped by 0 bases and J by 5 bases; unmatched bases: 6. Looked up from germline, CDR1 is LGHNA and CDR2 is YSLEER.

The gene calls are TRBV20-1 and TRBJ1-1; the match to TRBD1 covers 7 bases. The V gene's germline CDR1 is DFQATT and CDR2 SNEGSKA (reference sequence). V lost 8 bases and J lost 1; bases outside the gene matches: 1. CDR3 length: 11 residues. The CDR3, as DNA: TGCAGTCGGACAGGGAACACTGAAGCTTTCTTT. Encoded protein: CSRTGNTEAFF.

The V call is TRBV28, the J call TRBJ2-7; the match to TRBD1 covers 8 bases. V trimming: 2 bases; J trimming: 6 bases; junction bases outside the gene matches: 6. The CDR3 totals 14 residues. Germline V gives CDR1 MDHEN, CDR2 SYDVKM. This CDR3 reads CASSLAAGGGEQYF. Here the CDR3 DNA reads TGTGCCAGCAGTTTAGCAGCAGGGGGCGGCGAGCAGTACTTC.

In this sample, this clone turned up a few times. The chain employs TRBV4-1 and TRBJ2-2; D call uncertain. The CDR3 is made up of 13 amino acids. V lost 5 bases, J lost 2 bases, and 6 bases lay in between. The germline CDR1 and CDR2 sequences are MGHRA and YSYEKL. CDR3 region: CASSRVNTGELFF. Here the CDR3 DNA reads TGCGCCAGCAGCAGAGTTAACACCGGGGAGCTGTTTTTT.

V and J are TRBV9 and TRBJ1-4; 7 nucleotides line up with TRBD1. Trimming removed 3 bases from V and 4 bases from J; junction bases left unmatched: 3. Germline-derived CDR1 and CDR2 are SGDLS and YYNGEE. This CDR3 is 14 amino acids long. The CDR3, as DNA: TGTGCCAGCAGCGAGACAGGGATTAATGAAAAACTGTTTTTT. This translates into CASSETGINEKLFF.

The chain employs TRBV29-1 and TRBJ1-3, with D tentatively TRBD1 (5 bases). Germline V CDR1 and CDR2: SQVTM, ANQGSEA. Deletions cut 7 bases from V and 2 bases from J, with 12 bases between. The CDR3 length is 13 residues. The DNA of the CDR3 is TGCAGCGCATCACAGGAAGCTGGAAACACCATATATTTT. It is translated as CSASQEAGNTIYF.

The chain couples TRBV29-1 to TRBJ1-3, with 7 bases lining up with TRBD1. The V segment lost 6 bases and the J segment 2 bases; nucleotides outside the gene matches: 1. The CDR3 runs to 12 residues. Germline V gene data show CDR1 as SQVTM and CDR2 as ANQGSEA. CDR3 loop: CSVGGTGNTIYF. In DNA form, the CDR3 reads TGCAGCGTAGGGGGCACTGGAAACACCATATATTTT.